This T cell receptor (beta chain) is drawn from a study of shared clonotypes between healthy human individuals. Findings of the study overall: Larger estimated richness was generally recorded for naive subsets relative to memory subsets.

In regard to this clone: What it binds is not known.

Deep level was the assay's run setting. Each subset's genomic DNA was split evenly across several immunoSEQ plates. This table comes from immunoSEQ multiplex PCR, and its TCRdb copy is limited to in-frame clones, with some not included. The table has some 2.1 million clones, approximately 92% seen once; the top ten hold under 2%. Germline-derived CDR1 and CDR2 are MNHEY and SMNVEV (reference sequence). The V end lost 1 base, the J end lost 7 bases, and 12 bases lay between the germline ends. The CDR3 runs to 14 residues. CD8 cells classed as naive were CD45RO-negative and positively selected for CCR7, excluding terminally differentiated effector memory CD45RA+ cells.

Sequenced: naive CD8+ T cells from PBMCs. The V call is TRBV27, the J call TRBJ2-3; D might be TRBD1 or TRBD2, each matching 5 bases. This TCR was recovered from a young man in good health. Some clones in this sample may be carry-over from other donors' samples. The CDR3 DNA sequence: TGTGCCAGCAGTTTATATCAAACGGGGCATACGCAGTATTTT. It specifies CASSLYQTGHTQYF.